The clone carrying this T cell receptor (beta chain) was seen more than once but under ten times. The V gene's germline CDR1 is SGHTA and CDR2 FQGTGA. The V and J ends lost 5 bases and 4 bases respectively, with 25 bases between them. The CDR3 spans 18 residues. This sample was included in a study of early T cells in non-severe SARS-CoV-2 infection. TCRdb recomputed calls from the 5' RACE reads with MiXCR, one row per CDR3 protein. The sample has around 46,000 distinct CDR3 sequences, 5% to 6.5% seen once. Sequences were derived from whole blood, sampled at baseline. The V and J genes are TRBV7-3 and TRBJ2-3, with a tentative D call TRBD2 (5 bases). This clonotype originated in an adult who was a healthcare worker with PCR-confirmed SARS-CoV-2 infection or an uninfected control (not recorded which). In DNA form, the CDR3 reads TGTGCCAGCAGCCTAGTTCCGAGAGGACTTACTACGGCAGATACGCAGTATTTT. Translating it yields CASSLVPRGLTTADTQYF.